The T cell receptor (beta chain) under discussion was sequenced for a study of T cells in tumors after PD-1 blockade. Turning to the study itself: Patients had no prior checkpoint blockade, systemic immunosuppressants, or anti-cancer therapy within 4 weeks. Peripheral blood samples averaged approximately 37,000 unique clonotypes and about 120,000 templates.

Study results and limitations: Roughly two fifths of tumor TCR clonotypes were also found in blood.

Concerning this clone: Its antigen is still unknown. A junction end diverges from the germline sequence, so it may reflect a read error.

CDR1 and CDR2 from the germline V gene are MGHDK and SYGVNS. The CDR3 consists of 17 residues. Sequencing used immunoSEQ multiplex PCR; TCRdb keeps in-frame clones, though not all of them. Of roughly 50,000 clones listed, 75% to 85% are singletons. Genomic DNA template from tumor biopsies or peripheral blood, 616 ng to 6,004 ng input. The starting material was PBMCs, obtained before anti-PD-1 treatment. This rearrangement joins TRBV25-1 to TRBJ2-5; TRBD2 is a possible D gene (7 bases). The sequence came from a human donor with basal cell carcinoma. CDR3 nucleotides: TGCGACCTGGGGAGGGGGGCTGGATTTAGAGGGCAAGAGACCCAGTACTTC. Its protein is CDLGRGAGFRGQETQYF.